These 14 T cell receptor beta chains came from one sample sequenced in a study of shared clonotypes between healthy human individuals. Naive-designated CD8 cells lacked CD45RO, were positively enriched for CCR7, and omitted terminally differentiated effector memory CD45RA+ cells. TCRdb keeps only in-frame clones here, not all; method: immunoSEQ multiplex PCR. The sample includes a few million clones, approximately 92% seen only once; the top ten take roughly 1.7%. Input material: naive CD8+ T cells from PBMCs. The receptors derive from a man in his late teens or twenties in good health. Some clones in this sample may be carry-over from other donors' samples.

This chain connects TRBV7-9 to TRBJ2-3; D uncertain. This CDR3 region has 13 residues. With 3 bases removed from V and 5 bases from J, the gap between germline ends came to 9 bases. CDR1 is SEHNR, CDR2 FQNEAQ, per germline (reference sequence). DNA of the CDR3: TGTGCCAGCAGCTTCACCTCACAAGATACGCAGTATTTT. This sequence encodes CASSFTSQDTQYF.

This chain uses TRBV6-5 with TRBJ1-1; D is uncertain. Germline CDR1 is MNHEY and CDR2 is SVGAGI. Deletions cut 6 bases from V and 7 bases from J, with 9 bases between. The CDR3 contains 11 residues. For the CDR3, the DNA is TGTGCCAGCAGCACACCTTTTGAAGCTTTCTTT. Translated: CASSTPFEAFF.

J is TRBJ1-1 and V is TRBV6-1; D remains ambiguous. V lost 4 bases and J lost 3, with 15 bases in between. The CDR3 sequence is 15 residues long. Germline CDR1 and CDR2: MNHNS and SASEGT. The CDR3 sequence is CASSATNSAHTEAFF. CDR3 bases: TGTGCCAGCAGTGCTACGAATTCTGCTCACACTGAAGCTTTCTTT.

V usage is TRBV29-1 and J usage is TRBJ1-2; D remains ambiguous. The CDR3 has 12 amino acids. The germline V and J ends were trimmed by 5 bases and 5 bases, with 12 bases remaining between them. Germline V gene data show CDR1 as SQVTM and CDR2 as ANQGSEA. The CDR3 loop is CSVLGSEYGYTF. The DNA for the CDR3 is TGCAGCGTTCTGGGCTCGGAGTATGGCTACACCTTC.

This clone was recorded a few times. The V gene is TRBV28, the J gene TRBJ1-3; D is unclear. V was clipped by 7 bases and J by 1 base, with 8 bases between them. The CDR3 loop spans 13 amino acids. The V gene's germline CDR1 is MDHEN and CDR2 SYDVKM. CDR3 sequence: CASTLISGNTIYF. The CDR3, as DNA: TGTGCCAGCACCCTCATTTCTGGAAACACCATATATTTT.

This chain links TRBV30 with TRBJ2-1, with D perhaps TRBD2 (6 bases). Germline V gives CDR1 GTSNPN, CDR2 SVGIG (reference sequence). Trimming left V 5 bases short and J 6 bases short, with 14 bases between. The CDR3 runs 13 residues. The CDR3: CAWAPGLLNEQFF. The CDR3 DNA is TGTGCCTGGGCCCCGGGACTCCTCAATGAGCAGTTCTTC.

The chain couples TRBV29-1 to TRBJ2-7; 9 bases are shared with TRBD2. J was trimmed by 4 bases and V by 7 bases; bases with no gene match: 8. The V gene's germline CDR1 is SQVTM and CDR2 ANQGSEA. The CDR3 consists of 13 residues. The CDR3: CSALSGSRYEQYF. Written as DNA, the CDR3 is TGCAGCGCCCTTAGCGGGAGTCGGTACGAGCAGTACTTC.

In this sample, this clone turned up once. V usage is TRBV28 and J usage is TRBJ2-5; no clear D gene. V shed 4 bases and J shed 5 bases, with 11 bases lying between them. Germline V gene sequence: CDR1 MDHEN, CDR2 SYDVKM. This CDR3 is 13 amino acids long. DNA of the CDR3: TGTGCCAGCAGTTCCCGCCGATTCGAGACCCAGTACTTC. Its translation is CASSSRRFETQYF.

V is TRBV28 and J is TRBJ2-5; D is possibly TRBD2 (7 bases). V dropped 7 bases and J dropped 5 bases, with 17 bases sitting between them. Germline loops: CDR1 MDHEN, CDR2 SYDVKM. The length of the CDR3 is 14 residues. In nucleotides, the CDR3 is TGTGCCAGCACCCCAGTTAGGGGGGGCGAGACCCAGTACTTC. Translation: CASTPVRGGETQYF.

V usage is TRBV10-3 and J usage is TRBJ2-1; 8 bases align to TRBD2. Germline V gene data show CDR1 as ENHRY and CDR2 as SYGVKD. V lost 4 bases to trimming and J lost 7 bases; unmatched junction nucleotides: 18. This CDR3 is 18 amino acids long. DNA for the CDR3: TGTGCCATCAGTGCTGGGTTGGAGAGCGGGGGCGGTAGGAATGAGCAGTTCTTC. It codes for CAISAGLESGGGRNEQFF.

Only one count was recorded for this clone. The gene calls are TRBV5-1 and TRBJ2-3; D possibly uses TRBD1 or TRBD2 (5 bases each). Germline loops: CDR1 SGHRS, CDR2 YFSETQ. This CDR3 is built from 19 residues. V was clipped by 0 bases and J by 2 bases, with 22 bases between them. CDR3 bases: TGCGCCAGCAGCTTGGAACCCCGGGGCCATGCGGGCCCCACAGATACGCAGTATTTT. Its protein product is CASSLEPRGHAGPTDTQYF. Using reference TRBV5-1 and TRBJ2-3 for the parts outside the CDR3, the full variable domain is KAGVTQTPRYLIKTRGQQVTLSCSPISGHRSVSWYQQTPGQGLQFLFEYFSETQRNKGNFPGRFSGRQFSNSRSEMNVSTLELGDSALYLCASSLEPRGHAGPTDTQYFGPGTRLTVL.

The chain links TRBV4-1 to TRBJ1-5; no firm D call. The V end was cut by 1 base, the J end by 0 bases, with 4 bases between. The V gene's germline CDR1 is MGHRA and CDR2 YSYEKL. This CDR3 is built from 14 residues. CDR3 protein: CASSQASSNQPQHF. CDR3 bases: TGCGCCAGCAGCCAAGCCTCTAGCAATCAGCCCCAGCATTTT.

The CDR3 DNA reads TGTGCCAGCAGCTTAGCTAGCGGGAGATCTCGGTACGAGCAGTACTTC. Amino acids: CASSLASGRSRYEQYF. This rearrangement joins TRBV13 to TRBJ2-7, with 10 bases fitting TRBD2. CDR1 PRHDT and CDR2 FYEKMQ come from the germline V gene (reference sequence). Germline trimming cut 1 base from V and 4 bases from J; bases unmatched to any gene: 7. The CDR3 runs 16 residues.

With respect to this clone: The same CDR3 can be traced to other DNA sequences in this sample. The chain's CDR3 is CASSFGQGVYEQYF. CDR3 bases: TGTGCCAGCAGTTTCGGTCAGGGGGTGTACGAGCAGTACTTC. The gene calls are TRBV27 and TRBJ2-7; 7 bases are shared with TRBD1. V lost 3 bases to trimming and J lost 4 bases; unmatched junction nucleotides: 6. CDR3 size: 14 residues. The germline CDR1 and CDR2 sequences are MNHEY and SMNVEV (reference sequence).